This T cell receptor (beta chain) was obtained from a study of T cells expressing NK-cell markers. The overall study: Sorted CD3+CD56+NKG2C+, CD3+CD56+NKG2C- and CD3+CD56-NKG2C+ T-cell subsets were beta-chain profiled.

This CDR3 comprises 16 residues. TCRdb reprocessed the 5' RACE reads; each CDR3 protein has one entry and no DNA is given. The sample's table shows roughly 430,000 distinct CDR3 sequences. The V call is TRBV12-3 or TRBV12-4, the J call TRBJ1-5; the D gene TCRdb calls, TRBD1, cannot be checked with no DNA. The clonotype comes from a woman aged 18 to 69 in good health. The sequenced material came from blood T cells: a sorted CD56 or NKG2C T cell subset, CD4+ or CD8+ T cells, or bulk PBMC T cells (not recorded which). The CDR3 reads CASSNTWTGRKQPQHF.